The 21 T cell receptor beta chains below were found in one sample sequenced in a study of T cell responses to AZD1222 COVID-19 vaccine. Sequenced by immunoSEQ multiplex PCR; TCRdb stores in-frame clones only, minus some. The table lists 97,000 or so clones, 70% to 90% of them singletons. This material consisted of peripheral blood, taken on day 0 of AZD1222 vaccination. The source is an adult in good health.

The J gene is TRBJ2-2, the V gene TRBV29-1; 8 bases are shared with TRBD2. With V trimmed by 4 bases and J by 2 bases, 3 bases remained unmatched. Germline loops: CDR1 SQVTM, CDR2 ANQGSEA. This CDR3 spans 14 amino acids. This chain's CDR3 is CSVAGRGNTGELFF. The CDR3 DNA is TGCAGCGTTGCCGGGAGGGGAAACACCGGGGAGCTGTTTTTT.

The rearrangement uses TRBV14 and TRBJ2-5; 7 bases are a match to TRBD1. CDR1 SGHDN and CDR2 FVKESK come from the germline V gene. This CDR3 is built from 16 residues. V trimming: 2 bases; J trimming: 0 bases; junction bases outside the gene matches: 6. The CDR3 reads CASSQPGTDYQETQYF. The CDR3 DNA sequence: TGTGCCAGCAGCCAACCAGGGACAGATTACCAAGAGACCCAGTACTTC.

The J gene is TRBJ2-7, the V gene TRBV15; 9 nucleotides align to TRBD2. This CDR3 comprises 15 residues. CDR1 is LNHNV, CDR2 YYDKDF, per germline (reference sequence). Unmatched junction bases numbered 3, after V lost 3 bases and J lost 0 bases. CDR3 loop: CATSSEAGGSYEQYF. The CDR3 region has the DNA TGTGCCACCAGCAGTGAAGCGGGAGGCTCCTACGAGCAGTACTTC.

This chain connects TRBV29-1 to TRBJ2-2; 13 bases are a match to TRBD2. Germline lookup yields CDR1 SQVTM and CDR2 ANQGSEA. The CDR3 has 17 amino acids. The J segment lost 0 bases and the V segment lost 2 bases, leaving 3 bases of the junction unmatched. CDR3 residues: CSVETSGRAANTGELFF. CDR3 sequence (DNA): TGCAGCGTTGAAACTAGCGGGAGGGCCGCGAACACCGGGGAGCTGTTTTTT.

The V and J genes are TRBV5-6 and TRBJ1-3, with a possible D match to TRBD1 (5 bases). From germline, CDR1 is SGHDT and CDR2 YYEEEE. This CDR3 spans 13 amino acids. With 0 bases removed from V and 8 bases from J, the gap between germline ends came to 9 bases. DNA for the CDR3: TGTGCCAGCAGCTTGGGGGGGATCGACACCATATATTTT. This translates into CASSLGGIDTIYF. The complete variable domain, with remaining parts taken from reference TRBV5-6 and TRBJ1-3, reads DAGVTQSPTHLIKTRGQQVTLRCSPKSGHDTVSWYQQALGQGPQFIFQYYEEEERQRGNFPDRFSGHQFPNYSSELNVNALLLGDSALYLCASSLGGIDTIYFGEGSWLTVV.

The CDR3 DNA is TGTGCCAGCAGCTTGGCTACAGGGAGGACGAACACTGAAGCTTTCTTT. This translates into CASSLATGRTNTEAFF. This sequence joins TRBV5-5 and TRBJ1-1, with D possibly being TRBD1 (6 bases). CDR3 size: 16 residues. Looked up from germline, CDR1 is SGHKS and CDR2 is YYEKEE (reference sequence). Trimming pared 0 bases from V and 1 base from J, leaving 13 bases between.

The chain uses TRBV5-1 and TRBJ1-1; tentative D call: TRBD1 (6 bases). Trimming left V 4 bases short and J 1 base short, with 11 bases between. In germline, CDR1 is SGHRS, CDR2 YFSETQ. The CDR3 extends over 14 amino acids. CDR3 in amino acids: CASSIRGANTEAFF. CDR3 bases: TGCGCCAGCAGCATCCGGGGGGCGAACACTGAAGCTTTCTTT.

The rearrangement joins TRBV7-8 to TRBJ2-7; 9 bases fit TRBD1. V dropped 7 bases and J dropped 3; count of bases not matched to a gene: 7. This CDR3 has 14 amino acids. CDR1 is SGHVS, CDR2 FQNEAQ, per germline. DNA for the CDR3: TGTGCCAGCACCCAACGACAGGGGGGCTACGAGCAGTACTTC. This gives the protein CASTQRQGGYEQYF.

CDR3 nucleotides: TGTGCCAGCAGTGAAGCGGCAGTGGGGAGTGGAAACTATGGCTACACCTTC. Translating it yields CASSEAAVGSGNYGYTF. The rearrangement joins TRBV2 to TRBJ1-2; D not resolved. Germline CDR1 and CDR2: SNHLY and FYNNEI. The CDR3 length is 17 residues. Trimming removed 0 bases at V and 2 bases at J, with 16 bases between.

The chain has TRBV19 and TRBJ2-2, with TRBD2 identical over 8 bases. The germline V gene has CDR1 LNHDA and CDR2 SQIVND (reference sequence). The CDR3 runs 17 residues. J lost 3 bases, V lost 9 bases, and 15 bases had no gene match. The CDR3 DNA reads as TGTGCCAGCCAGAGCGCTGGCGGGAGGATTTACACCGGGGAGCTGTTTTTT. Amino acids: CASQSAGGRIYTGELFF.

This sequence joins TRBV7-9 and TRBJ1-5; 8 positions match TRBD1. Germline assignment: CDR1 SEHNR and CDR2 FQNEAQ (reference sequence). V lost 3 bases and J lost 0; bases outside the gene matches: 4. The CDR3 extends over 16 amino acids. The CDR3 region is CASSFGTGYSNQPQHF. The CDR3 DNA sequence: TGTGCCAGCAGCTTCGGGACAGGTTATAGCAATCAGCCCCAGCATTTT. The entire variable domain, with the rest obtained from reference TRBV7-9 and TRBJ1-5, is as follows: DTGVSQNPRHKITKRGQNVTFRCDPISEHNRLYWYRQTLGQGPEFLTYFQNEAQLEKSRLLSDRFSAERPKGSFSTLEIQRTEQGDSAMYLCASSFGTGYSNQPQHFGDGTRLSIL.

The V call is TRBV18, the J call TRBJ2-2; D unresolved. This CDR3 has 17 amino acids. V gave up 2 bases and J gave up 2 bases, with 15 bases separating them. CDR1 is KGHSH and CDR2 is LQKENI in the germline V gene. The CDR3 DNA reads TGTGCCAGCTCACCAAAGCGTCCGATAATTAACACCGGGGAGCTGTTTTTT. Its translation is CASSPKRPIINTGELFF. The whole variable domain, remainder taken from reference TRBV18 and TRBJ2-2, is NAGVMQNPRHLVRRRGQEARLRCSPMKGHSHVYWYRQLPEEGLKFMVYLQKENIIDESGMPKERFSAEFPKEGPSILRIQQVVRGDSAAYFCASSPKRPIINTGELFFGEGSRLTVL.

The chain combines TRBV7-6 with TRBJ2-5; D is unresolved. V dropped 0 bases and J dropped 4 bases, with 3 bases sitting between them. The CDR3 covers 12 residues. Per the germline V gene, CDR1 is SGHVS and CDR2 is FNYEAQ. The CDR3 reads CASSLAGETQYF. For the CDR3, the DNA is TGTGCCAGCAGCTTAGCTGGAGAGACCCAGTACTTC.

The rearrangement joins TRBV3-1 (or the pseudogene TRBV3-2) to TRBJ2-1; D call uncertain. Germline values: CDR1 LGHDT, CDR2 YNNKEL (reference sequence). The CDR3 consists of 11 residues. V was shortened by 4 bases and J by 13 bases, with 11 bases between the two germline ends. Here the CDR3 reads CASSRSGPQFF. For the CDR3, the DNA is TGTGCCAGCAGCCGATCCGGGCCCCAGTTCTTC.

The chain has TRBV30 and TRBJ2-7; D possibly corresponds to TRBD2 (5 bases). The CDR3 is 13 amino acids. From germline, CDR1 is GTSNPN and CDR2 SVGIG (reference sequence). V lost 2 bases and J 2 bases, leaving 10 bases between the germline ends. The CDR3 region is CAWSSGSTYEQYF. In nucleotides, the CDR3 is TGTGCCTGGAGTAGCGGTTCGACCTACGAGCAGTACTTC.

The chain uses TRBV5-1 and TRBJ2-6; 8 nucleotides agree with TRBD1. The CDR3 loop spans 16 amino acids. CDR1 and CDR2 (germline): SGHRS, YFSETQ. The V gene end was trimmed by 8 bases and the J gene end by 0 bases; junction bases not matched to a gene: 7. The CDR3 is CASVGTGSSGANVLTF. Here the CDR3 DNA reads TGCGCCAGTGTAGGGACAGGTAGCTCTGGGGCCAACGTCCTGACTTTC.

The J gene is TRBJ1-3, the V gene TRBV19; D ambiguous. The germline V gene has CDR1 LNHDA and CDR2 SQIVND (reference sequence). V was trimmed by 0 bases and J by 7 bases, leaving 7 bases between them. This CDR3 spans 13 amino acids. CDR3 DNA: TGTGCCAGTAGTATAGATGCAGGCAACACCATATATTTT. Translated, it gives CASSIDAGNTIYF.

The CDR3: CASSQGRTF. In DNA, the CDR3 is TGCGCCAGCAGTCAGGGTCGCACCTTC. The J gene is TRBJ1-2, the V gene TRBV23-1; D is undetermined. TRBV23-1 is an ORF for which the function is uncertain. CDR3 size: 9 residues. Trimming took 3 bases from V and 13 from J, leaving 6 bases between them.

V gene TRBV5-1 combines with J gene TRBJ1-2; 10 positions match TRBD1. This CDR3 region has 16 residues. V was clipped by 3 bases and J by 0 bases; unmatched bases: 5. Germline CDR1 and CDR2: SGHRS and YFSETQ. The CDR3 sequence: CASSYGDRGANYGYTF. The CDR3 coding sequence is TGCGCCAGCAGCTACGGGGACAGGGGAGCTAACTATGGCTACACCTTC. The whole variable domain, filled in from reference TRBV5-1 and TRBJ1-2, reads KAGVTQTPRYLIKTRGQQVTLSCSPISGHRSVSWYQQTPGQGLQFLFEYFSETQRNKGNFPGRFSGRQFSNSRSEMNVSTLELGDSALYLCASSYGDRGANYGYTFGSGTRLTVV.

The gene calls are TRBV10-1 and TRBJ2-5; perhaps D is TRBD1 or TRBD2 (5 bases each). V lost 2 bases and J 5 bases, leaving 15 bases between the germline ends. CDR3 length equals 15 residues. Germline V lookup: CDR1 WNHNN, CDR2 SYGVQD (reference sequence). Here the CDR3 reads CASSEKVDGTETQYF. In DNA, the CDR3 is TGCGCCAGCAGTGAGAAAGTGGACGGGACGGAGACCCAGTACTTC.

The CDR3 bases are TGTGCCAGCAGCTCAATCAATAGCAATCAGCCCCAGCATTTT. Its translation: CASSSINSNQPQHF. The chain couples TRBV28 to TRBJ1-5; D remains ambiguous. Germline loops: CDR1 MDHEN, CDR2 SYDVKM. The CDR3 sequence is 14 residues long. V gave up 6 bases and J gave up 0 bases, with 9 bases separating them.